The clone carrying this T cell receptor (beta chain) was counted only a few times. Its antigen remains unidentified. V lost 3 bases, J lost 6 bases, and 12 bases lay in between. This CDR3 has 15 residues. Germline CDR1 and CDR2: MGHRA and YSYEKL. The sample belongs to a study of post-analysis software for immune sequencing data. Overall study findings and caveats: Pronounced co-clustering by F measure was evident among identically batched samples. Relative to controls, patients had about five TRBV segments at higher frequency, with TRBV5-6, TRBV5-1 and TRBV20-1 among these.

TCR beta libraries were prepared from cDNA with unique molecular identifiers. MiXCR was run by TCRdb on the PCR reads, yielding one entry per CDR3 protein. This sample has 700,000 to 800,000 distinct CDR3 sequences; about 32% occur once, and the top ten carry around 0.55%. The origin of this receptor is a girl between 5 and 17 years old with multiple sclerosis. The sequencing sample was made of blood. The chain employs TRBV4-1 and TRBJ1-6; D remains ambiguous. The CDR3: CASSQIKEGNSPLHF. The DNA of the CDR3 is TGCGCCAGCAGCCAGATAAAGGAGGGTAATTCACCCCTCCACTTT.